A single sample gave rise to the 32 T cell receptor beta chains below, sequenced in a study of T cells in localized non-small cell lung cancer. Generated by immunoSEQ multiplex PCR, the TCRdb table keeps only in-frame clones and is missing some. The sample has some 5,900 clones; more than 25% are singletons. The source was lung tumor tissue, collected before any cancer treatment. These receptors originate from a female donor older than 55 with stage I lung adenocarcinoma.

By share, this clone ranks as medium-sized (0.01 to 0.1%). This sequence joins TRBV15 and TRBJ1-1, with D perhaps TRBD1 (6 bases). The ends were cut back, 1 base at V and 0 bases at J, with 15 bases in the middle. This CDR3 contains 17 residues. Germline V gene lookup returns CDR1 LNHNV and CDR2 YYDKDF (reference sequence). In nucleotides, the CDR3 is TGTGCCACCAGCAGAGTTCGGTCCAGGGGCATGAACACTGAAGCTTTCTTT. Its protein product is CATSRVRSRGMNTEAFF.

This clone was counted between two and nine times. The chain couples TRBV19 to TRBJ2-2, with a tentative D call TRBD2 (5 bases). The CDR3 is 13 residues long. Trimming took 4 bases from V and 6 from J, leaving 9 bases between them. Germline lookup yields CDR1 LNHDA and CDR2 SQIVND (reference sequence). The CDR3 nucleotides are TGTGCCAGTAGTACCCAGAGGGCCGGGGAGCTGTTTTTT. Protein sequence: CASSTQRAGELFF.

J is TRBJ2-3 and V is TRBV18; D is ambiguous. From germline, CDR1 is KGHSH and CDR2 LQKENI. The CDR3 sequence is 13 residues long. V was trimmed by 3 bases and J by 6 bases, leaving 10 bases between them. Here the CDR3 reads CASSPLLEDTQYF. In DNA form, the CDR3 reads TGTGCCAGCTCACCCCTCCTAGAGGATACGCAGTATTTT.

The V and J genes are TRBV19 and TRBJ2-7; 9 nucleotides line up with TRBD1. The CDR3 runs 13 residues. Unmatched junction bases numbered 5, after V lost 6 bases and J lost 5 bases. CDR1 LNHDA and CDR2 SQIVND come from the germline V gene (reference sequence). DNA of the CDR3: TGTGCCAGTAGGCCGGGACAGGGTCACGAGCAGTACTTC. This gives the protein CASRPGQGHEQYF.

Relative to its sample, this clone is medium-sized (0.01 to 0.1%). The chain recombines TRBV6-8 with TRBJ1-1, with D possibly TRBD1 on 5 matching bases. In germline, CDR1 is MNHGY, CDR2 SAAAGT. The CDR3 loop spans 12 amino acids. The V end lost 5 bases, the J end lost 10 bases, and 14 bases lay between the germline ends. CDR3 sequence reads: CASSDGGFGAFF. CDR3 in DNA: TGTGCCAGCAGTGACGGGGGGTTTGGAGCTTTCTTT.

The V gene is TRBV29-1, the J gene TRBJ2-3, with 10 bases aligning to TRBD1. Trimming cost V 6 bases and J 1 base; bases outside gene matches: 7. The CDR3 sequence is 15 residues long. The germline gives CDR1 SQVTM, CDR2 ANQGSEA. The CDR3 coding sequence is TGCAGCGTGGATCGACAGGGGGCTGGCACAGATACGCAGTATTTT. Translated, it gives CSVDRQGAGTDTQYF.

This chain uses TRBV9 with TRBJ2-7; 8 nucleotides line up with TRBD1. V lost 5 bases and J lost 8; bases outside the gene matches: 6. The CDR3 consists of 12 residues. Germline V CDR1 and CDR2: SGDLS, YYNGEE. The CDR3 bases are TGTGCCAGCAGTGGAACAGGGGGACAGCAGTACTTC. This encodes CASSGTGGQQYF.

By share, this clone counts as large. The chain has TRBV6-8 and TRBJ2-2; D perhaps matches TRBD1 (6 bases). Germline V gene lookup returns CDR1 MNHGY and CDR2 SAAAGT. The CDR3 spans 16 residues. The V gene lost 5 bases and the J gene lost 0 bases, with 13 bases spanning the gap. The CDR3 DNA is TGTGCCAGCAGTGATACCCGGGACACGAACACCGGGGAGCTGTTTTTT. Protein sequence: CASSDTRDTNTGELFF.

To note about this clone: Other DNA variants within this sample encode the same CDR3. The CDR3 region is CASSGQGANYGYTF. The DNA of the CDR3 is TGTGCCAGTAGTGGACAGGGGGCGAACTATGGCTACACCTTC. V gene TRBV19 combines with J gene TRBJ1-2; TRBD1 agrees at 11 bases. Trimming at V came to 5 bases and at J to 2 bases, leaving 1 base not matched to a gene. This CDR3 has 14 amino acids. Germline V gene lookup returns CDR1 LNHDA and CDR2 SQIVND (reference sequence).

This clone was recorded a few times. This sequence joins TRBV11-3 and TRBJ2-6; a possible D gene is TRBD2 (5 bases). CDR3 length: 14 residues. Germline-derived CDR1 and CDR2 are SGHNT and YENEEA. V was clipped by 7 bases and J by 1 base, with 8 bases between them. The CDR3 sequence: CASIRDSGANVLTF. The CDR3 DNA sequence: TGTGCCAGCATCCGGGATTCTGGGGCCAACGTCCTGACTTTC.

This clone ranks as large. The chain employs TRBV9 and TRBJ1-1; TRBD1 matches at 7 bases. The J segment lost 4 bases and the V segment lost 6 bases, leaving 6 bases of the junction unmatched. Germline V gives CDR1 SGDLS, CDR2 YYNGEE. The CDR3 length is 13 residues. DNA for the CDR3: TGTGCCAGCATTCGGGACAGCGGCACTGAAGCTTTCTTT. This sequence encodes CASIRDSGTEAFF.

By its share, this clone is medium-sized. The chain is built from TRBV11-3 and TRBJ2-1, with 9 bases matching TRBD2. The CDR3 length is 15 residues. Germline trimming cut 0 bases from V and 12 bases from J; bases unmatched to any gene: 9. Looked up from germline, CDR1 is SGHNT and CDR2 is YENEEA. In DNA form, the CDR3 reads TGTGCCAGCAGCTTAGATAGCGGGGGAGTCCGGGGGCAGTTCTTC. Its protein product is CASSLDSGGVRGQFF. The full variable domain, with the rest looked up from reference TRBV11-3 and TRBJ2-1, is EAGVVQSPRYKIIEKKQPVAFWCNPISGHNTLYWYLQNLGQGPELLIRYENEEAVDDSQLPKDRFSAERLKGVDSTLKIQPAELGDSAVYLCASSLDSGGVRGQFFGPGTRLTVL.

The chain links TRBV11-3 to TRBJ1-2; D is undetermined. V lost 3 bases and J lost 4, with 21 bases in between. CDR1 and CDR2 (germline): SGHNT, YENEEA. The CDR3 is 17 amino acids. The CDR3 loop reads CASSLSSRRWVGYGYTF. The CDR3, as DNA: TGTGCCAGCAGCTTGTCGTCCAGGAGGTGGGTTGGCTATGGCTACACCTTC.

This clone was counted only a few times. This specimen includes other DNA sequences encoding the same CDR3. This chain joins TRBV19 and TRBJ2-6; no reliable D call. This CDR3 spans 13 amino acids. The germline V gene has CDR1 LNHDA and CDR2 SQIVND (reference sequence). Trimming removed 6 bases from V and 1 base from J, with 4 bases in between. The CDR3 is CASSQSGANVLTF. In DNA, the CDR3 is TGTGCCAGTAGCCAGTCTGGGGCCAACGTCCTGACTTTC.

This rearrangement joins TRBV11-3 to TRBJ2-7; TRBD2 matches at 7 bases. This CDR3 spans 14 amino acids. J gave up 5 bases and V 1 base, and 5 bases lay outside the gene matches. Germline assignment: CDR1 SGHNT and CDR2 YENEEA. CDR3: CASSLGTGGDEQYF. The CDR3 coding sequence is TGTGCCAGCAGCTTAGGTACGGGGGGTGACGAGCAGTACTTC.

In its sample, this clone was seen a few times. The chain links TRBV19 to TRBJ1-1; 8 nucleotides agree with TRBD1. Germline V gene lookup returns CDR1 LNHDA and CDR2 SQIVND (reference sequence). This CDR3 region has 13 residues. V dropped 3 bases and J dropped 5; count of bases not matched to a gene: 2. CDR3 sequence: CASSMTGVTEAFF. The CDR3, as DNA: TGTGCCAGTAGTATGACAGGGGTGACTGAAGCTTTCTTT.

This clone was found a few times. The chain joins TRBV6-8 to TRBJ1-2; D may be TRBD1 (5 bases). Trimming removed 0 bases from V and 3 bases from J, with 11 bases in between. The CDR3 covers 15 residues. Germline V lookup: CDR1 MNHGY, CDR2 SAAAGT. As DNA, the CDR3 is TGTGCCAGCAGTTACTCCCCTGACAGCGACTATGGCTACACCTTC. Amino acid sequence: CASSYSPDSDYGYTF.

This clone was found a few times. The V call is TRBV11-3, the J call TRBJ2-2; D gene unclear. In germline, CDR1 is SGHNT, CDR2 YENEEA. The CDR3 runs to 14 residues. Trimming took off 4 bases at V and 6 bases at J, with 12 bases between the two ends. In DNA, the CDR3 is TGTGCCAGCAGCTCCTTTCGCACGGCCGGGGAGCTGTTTTTT. It specifies CASSSFRTAGELFF. The full variable domain, with the rest looked up from reference TRBV11-3 and TRBJ2-2, is EAGVVQSPRYKIIEKKQPVAFWCNPISGHNTLYWYLQNLGQGPELLIRYENEEAVDDSQLPKDRFSAERLKGVDSTLKIQPAELGDSAVYLCASSSFRTAGELFFGEGSRLTVL.

This chain connects TRBV11-3 to TRBJ2-5, with 10 bases matching TRBD1. The V gene end was trimmed by 5 bases and the J gene end by 0 bases; junction bases not matched to a gene: 9. The CDR3 is made up of 17 amino acids. From germline, CDR1 is SGHNT and CDR2 YENEEA. The CDR3 here is CASSAGRGQGYQETQYF. Here the CDR3 DNA reads TGTGCCAGCAGCGCCGGCAGGGGACAGGGGTACCAAGAGACCCAGTACTTC.

V and J are TRBV6-8 and TRBJ2-1; 12 nucleotides align to TRBD2. Germline-derived CDR1 and CDR2 are MNHGY and SAAAGT. After removal of 5 bases from V and 15 bases from J, the junction contained 8 bases not matched to a gene. CDR3 length: 13 amino acids. The CDR3 spells CASSDGLAGRLFF. The CDR3 bases are TGTGCCAGCAGTGACGGACTAGCGGGGAGGCTGTTCTTC.

The gene calls are TRBV9 and TRBJ1-1; D not resolved. The germline V and J ends were trimmed by 6 bases and 4 bases, with 10 bases remaining between them. Germline CDR1 is SGDLS and CDR2 is YYNGEE. The CDR3 is 12 amino acids. This CDR3 reads CASTVQPTEAFF. In nucleotides, the CDR3 is TGTGCCAGCACGGTGCAGCCCACTGAAGCTTTCTTT.

This clone was seen only a few times. The J gene is TRBJ1-1, the V gene TRBV11-1; TRBD1 matches at 8 bases. The J segment lost 6 bases and the V segment lost 5 bases, leaving 8 bases of the junction unmatched. CDR3 length: 14 residues. From germline, CDR1 is SGHAT and CDR2 FQDESV (reference sequence). CDR3 sequence reads: CASSEGQGRPEAFF. The CDR3 coding sequence is TGTGCCAGCAGCGAAGGACAGGGTCGCCCTGAAGCTTTCTTT.

The CDR3 DNA reads TGCAGCGTTGACGGATCGGCGGGAGGCCAAGAGACCCAGTACTTC. It is translated as CSVDGSAGGQETQYF. The chain employs TRBV29-1 and TRBJ2-5, with TRBD2 matching over 8 bases. The CDR3 has 15 amino acids. Looked up from germline, CDR1 is SQVTM and CDR2 is ANQGSEA. V was pared by 3 bases and J by 1 base, with 7 bases of the junction left unmatched. The full variable domain, its missing parts supplied by reference TRBV29-1 and TRBJ2-5, is SAVISQKPSRDICQRGTSLTIQCQVDSQVTMMFWYRQQPGQSLTLIATANQGSEATYESGFVIDKFPISRPNLTFSTLTVSNMSPEDSSIYLCSVDGSAGGQETQYFGPGTRLLVL.

Sample share makes this clone medium-sized. In DNA form, the CDR3 reads TGTGCCAGCAGCTGGGGACGGGGGAACACTGAAGCTTTCTTT. Translation: CASSWGRGNTEAFF. V usage is TRBV11-3 and J usage is TRBJ1-1; the D gene is possibly TRBD1 (5 bases). V was clipped by 4 bases and J by 1 base, with 10 bases between them. This CDR3 has 14 residues. CDR1 and CDR2 (germline): SGHNT, YENEEA.

The V gene is TRBV19, the J gene TRBJ1-5; 11 bases map to TRBD1. V dropped 10 bases and J dropped 6; count of bases not matched to a gene: 11. CDR1 and CDR2 from the germline V gene are LNHDA and SQIVND (reference sequence). This CDR3 has 15 residues. The CDR3 DNA reads as TGTGCCACAGTACGAGGGACAGGGGGTAGTCAGCCCCAGCATTTT. This gives the protein CATVRGTGGSQPQHF. The full variable domain, its missing parts supplied by reference TRBV19 and TRBJ1-5, is DGGITQSPKYLFRKEGQNVTLSCEQNLNHDAMYWYRQDPGQGLRLIYYSQIVNDFQKGDIAEGYSVSREKKESFPLTVTSAQKNPTAFYLCATVRGTGGSQPQHFGDGTRLSIL.

The sample holds a few counts of this clone. The rearrangement uses TRBV9 and TRBJ2-5, with TRBD1 matching over 9 bases. V was clipped by 5 bases and J by 5 bases; unmatched bases: 10. The germline gives CDR1 SGDLS, CDR2 YYNGEE. This CDR3 is built from 15 residues. The CDR3 DNA is TGTGCCAGCAGTAAGGACAGGGGAGGATGGGAGACCCAGTACTTC. It codes for CASSKDRGGWETQYF.

The chain is built from TRBV11-3 and TRBJ1-6; 9 positions match TRBD1. V dropped 5 bases and J dropped 9; count of bases not matched to a gene: 8. The CDR3 is 15 residues long. Germline-derived CDR1 and CDR2 are SGHNT and YENEEA. In nucleotides, the CDR3 is TGTGCCAGCAGCGTAACAGGGGGCGCAAGTTCACCCCTCCACTTT. Protein: CASSVTGGASSPLHF.

In its sample, this clone is medium-sized. The chain carries TRBV11-3 and TRBJ2-7, with 8 bases lining up with TRBD2. Trimming removed 4 bases from V and 6 bases from J; junction bases left unmatched: 8. This CDR3 comprises 14 residues. The germline CDR1 and CDR2 sequences are SGHNT and YENEEA. CDR3: CASSSVGGGSEQYF. The DNA for the CDR3 is TGTGCCAGCAGCTCCGTCGGGGGGGGATCCGAGCAGTACTTC.

The rearrangement joins TRBV11-3 to TRBJ1-1; TRBD1 matches 8 bases. V was pared by 2 bases and J by 5 bases, with 7 bases of the junction left unmatched. The CDR3 consists of 15 residues. The V gene's germline CDR1 is SGHNT and CDR2 YENEEA. CDR3 loop: CASSLRTGPFTEAFF. In nucleotides, the CDR3 is TGTGCCAGCAGCTTAAGGACAGGGCCCTTTACTGAAGCTTTCTTT.

Relative to its sample, this clone is medium-sized. The genes are TRBV11-3 and TRBJ2-7, with 7 bases lining up with TRBD2. Germline values: CDR1 SGHNT, CDR2 YENEEA. The trim removed 5 bases at V and 2 bases at J, leaving 12 bases unmatched. The CDR3 runs to 16 residues. The CDR3 spells CASSQRRLAIPYEQYF. For the CDR3, the DNA is TGTGCCAGCAGCCAAAGACGACTAGCCATCCCCTACGAGCAGTACTTC.

The rearrangement links TRBV9 to TRBJ2-5; no definite D call. Germline V gives CDR1 SGDLS, CDR2 YYNGEE. The CDR3 length is 15 residues. The V and J ends lost 0 bases and 0 bases respectively, with 9 bases between them. The CDR3 DNA is TGTGCCAGCAGCGTAGGGAGCCGGGACCAAGAGACCCAGTACTTC. As protein: CASSVGSRDQETQYF.

This clone was found a few times. The chain joins TRBV29-1 to TRBJ2-7; TRBD1 matches 8 bases. This CDR3 is built from 15 residues. Per the germline V gene, CDR1 is SQVTM and CDR2 is ANQGSEA. V was clipped by 5 bases and J by 1 base; unmatched bases: 10. CDR3: CSVRITQGGSYEQYF. Written as DNA, the CDR3 is TGCAGCGTTAGGATAACACAGGGGGGATCCTACGAGCAGTACTTC.